The source of this T cell receptor beta chain is a study of blood T cell repertoires in COVID-19. The V segment lost 9 bases and the J segment 8 bases; nucleotides outside the gene matches: 4. Per germline, CDR1 SGHTA and CDR2 FQGNSA. The CDR3 spans 13 residues. TCRdb keeps only in-frame clones here, not all; method: immunoSEQ multiplex PCR. In the table there are about 200,000 clones, 85% to 90% of which are singletons. Material: PBMCs or T cells enriched from blood (not recorded which). The sequence derives from a man aged 30 to 45 who had recovered from COVID-19. This chain joins TRBV7-2 and TRBJ2-1; 13 positions agree with TRBD2. The DNA for the CDR3 is TGTGCCAGTACTAGCGGGAGGGGAGATGAGCAGTTCTTC. It codes for CASTSGRGDEQFF.